This record looks at one TCR beta chain sequence and its context. What this receptor recognizes is not known. Base qualities are not provided; no much larger clone lies one nucleotide away. The time point tag for this specimen amounts to: week 47, end of study. A 20-mer mutant IDH1 peptide at 300 micrograms in Montanide made up each vaccine dose, which was injected subcutaneously together with topical imiquimod. Patients received eight vaccinations in weeks 1, 3, 5, 7, 11, 15, 19 and 23, corresponding to visits V03 through V10. The donors had newly diagnosed IDH1-mutant astrocytomas of WHO grade 3 or 4 that showed loss of nuclear ATRX. The samples were drawn from NOA16, a multicentre, single-arm, open-label phase I trial in Germany that tested a mutant IDH1 peptide vaccine in humans for the first time. The DNeasy Blood and Tissue Kit was used to extract genomic DNA from EDTA blood for TCRB sequencing.

The sample belongs to a study of a mutant IDH1 vaccine in newly diagnosed glioma (dated by TCRdb to the early 2020s). Study-level background: Vaccination started 4-6 weeks after radiotherapy alone, or was given together with temozolomide cycles in the groups whose treatment included chemotherapy. Six visits were used for peripheral blood collection: V03 (baseline), V05, V07, V10, V12 and V13. Of the approximately 33 patients who were treated, approximately 62% were male and around 40% were female, and the mean age was approximately 40 years. Prior to enrollment, standard therapy consisting of radiotherapy alone, temozolomide alone, or radiochemotherapy with temozolomide had been administered to patients, with the combination being received by most patients. The week-35 safety follow-up was designated visit V12, and the week-47 end of study was designated visit V13. Longitudinal TCRB deep sequencing was performed for about two dozen treated patients wherever samples were available for exploratory analyses. Beyond this particular receptor, the publication reports: Immune responses induced by the vaccine were seen in roughly 92% of patients across multiple MHC alleles. It was noted by the authors that analyses of patient blood samples could not be reproduced owing to sample limitations. PBMC samples for TCRB deep sequencing were selected based on availability. Changes in the top peripheral T cell clonotypes picked up by TCRB sequencing did not appear to be linked to pseudoprogression.

From the germline V gene, CDR1 is SGHRS and CDR2 is YFSETQ. The trim is 7 bases for V and 6 bases for J, with a gap of 14 bases between the germline ends. The CDR3 has 13 amino acids, counting the end cysteine and phenylalanine. The DNA shown is the 39-base CDR3, in frame from base 1. Libraries came from the immunoSEQ multiplex PCR assay. Rearranged TCR beta chain sequences were amplified using the hsTCRB Kit according to the manufacturer's protocol. An Illumina MiSeq was used to sequence the TCRB libraries. On the authors' methods: The proprietary platform of the kit vendor was used for demultiplexing, trimming and gene mapping. Here the immuneACCESS table is served through TCRdb, limited to in-frame sequences with V and J called. Missing clones are a known gap in these copies; in checked studies unresolved V genes cover under half, and the rest lacks a known reason. That table is the source of V, J and clone size, and D and trimming were worked out from the DNA. The sample includes some 40,000 clones, with around 75% observed a single time. The biggest ten clones account for roughly 9.8% of the sample.

The sequence came from a man aged 35 to 55 with glioma. This material consisted of PBMCs, taken from a glioma patient whose treatment included an IDH1 peptide vaccine. The sequence links TRBV5-1 to TRBJ1-5; a weak D assignment points to TRBD1 (5 bases agree). CDR3 protein: CASSRQHRQPQHF. The DNA sequence is TGCGCCAGCTCAAGACAGCACCGTCAGCCCCAGCATTTT.